This is a list of T cell receptor beta chains from one sample in a study of T cell responses to AZD1222 COVID-19 vaccine. Sequencing was performed with immunoSEQ multiplex PCR; in TCRdb, only in-frame clones are kept and a portion is missing. Of about 110,000 clones in the sample, about 86% were seen once. The sample consisted of peripheral blood, taken on day 0 of AZD1222 vaccination. These receptors originate from an adult in good health. Both conserved end residues are part of each CDR3. D genes are given only for firm matches. For some rows the clone size is stated as once, few or many, or as a class when expanded; others skip it.

j_gene,abundance,d_gene,v_gene,CDR3aa,CDR3nt
TRBJ2-3,NA,TRBD2,TRBV7-9,CASSSGLAGRTDTQYF,TGTGCCAGCAGCTCGGGACTAGCGGGGCGCACAGATACGCAGTATTTT
TRBJ2-5,NA,NA,TRBV6-5,CASSYSPKETQYF,TGTGCCAGCAGTTACTCGCCGAAGGAGACCCAGTACTTC
TRBJ1-5,NA,TRBD1,TRBV30,CAWSTGDQPQHF,TGTGCCTGGAGTACAGGGGATCAGCCCCAGCATTTT
TRBJ2-3,NA,TRBD2,TRBV10-3,CAIRRGTSGGSTDTQYF,TGTGCCATCAGGCGGGGAACTAGCGGGGGCAGCACAGATACGCAGTATTTT
TRBJ2-1,NA,TRBD2,TRBV7-2,CASSLNKRGGRYNEQFF,TGTGCCAGCAGCTTAAACAAGCGGGGGGGGCGCTACAATGAGCAGTTCTTC
TRBJ2-2,NA,NA,TRBV6-5,CASSYSDGELFF,TGTGCCAGCAGTTACTCGGACGGGGAGCTGTTTTTT
TRBJ2-5,NA,NA,TRBV5-1,CASSGDSRGRETQYF,TGCGCCAGCAGCGGGGACTCCCGGGGAAGAGAGACCCAGTACTTC
TRBJ1-1,NA,NA,TRBV6-5,CASRGRSATEAFF,TGTGCCAGCAGGGGACGGAGCGCCACTGAAGCTTTCTTT
TRBJ1-2,NA,NA,TRBV5-6,CASSLVGDGYTF,TGTGCCAGCAGCTTGGTTGGAGATGGCTACACCTTC
TRBJ1-5,NA,NA,TRBV14,CASYRAYGNQPQHF,TGTGCCAGCTACAGGGCTTATGGCAATCAGCCCCAGCATTTT
TRBJ2-7,NA,TRBD2,TRBV19,CASSPRLAGERYEQYF,TGTGCCAGTAGTCCCAGACTAGCGGGGGAACGCTACGAGCAGTACTTC
TRBJ2-7,once,NA,TRBV30,CAWSLKEVDEQYF,TGTGCCTGGAGCCTAAAAGAGGTCGACGAGCAGTACTTC
TRBJ2-3,NA,NA,TRBV24-1,CATSVAGASTDTQYF,TGTGCCACCAGTGTCGCGGGGGCTAGCACAGATACGCAGTATTTT
TRBJ1-5,once,NA,TRBV9,CASSVGLGQGSNQPQHF,TGTGCCAGCAGCGTAGGCCTCGGGCAGGGTAGCAATCAGCCCCAGCATTTT
TRBJ2-7,NA,NA,TRBV6-5,CASSYADSTYEQYF,TGTGCCAGCAGTTACGCGGACTCCACCTACGAGCAGTACTTC
TRBJ2-1,NA,TRBD1,TRBV2,CASSPGQGSYNEQFF,TGTGCCAGCAGTCCCGGACAGGGGTCCTACAATGAGCAGTTCTTC
TRBJ1-1,NA,NA,TRBV19,CASSIGMNTEAFF,TGTGCCAGTAGTATTGGAATGAACACTGAAGCTTTCTTT
TRBJ2-1,few,NA,TRBV6-5,CASRDTGRLSGEQFF,TGTGCCAGCAGGGACACAGGGAGGCTTAGTGGTGAGCAGTTCTTC
TRBJ2-7,NA,TRBD1,TRBV30,CAFSKGAHEQYF,TGTGCCTTCTCAAAGGGGGCCCACGAGCAGTACTTC
TRBJ2-7,NA,NA,TRBV5-1,CASRHYRDGIAYEQYF,TGCGCCAGCAGACATTATCGGGACGGGATAGCCTACGAGCAGTACTTC
TRBJ2-2,few,NA,TRBV7-2,CASVADSANTGELFF,TGTGCCAGCGTAGCGGACTCCGCGAACACCGGGGAGCTGTTTTTT
TRBJ1-6,NA,TRBD1,TRBV28,CASSSSKGTDRSPLHF,TGTGCCAGCAGCTCGTCAAAAGGGACAGACCGTTCACCCCTCCACTTT
TRBJ2-3,NA,NA,TRBV28,CASSFGGLGMDTQYF,TGTGCCAGCAGTTTCGGGGGATTGGGGATGGATACGCAGTATTTT
TRBJ2-7,NA,TRBD1,TRBV28,CASRPGQSSYEQYF,TGTGCCAGCAGACCGGGACAGAGCTCCTACGAGCAGTACTTC
TRBJ2-2,NA,NA,TRBV27,CATGGRNGELFF,TGTGCCACCGGCGGACGGAACGGGGAGCTGTTTTTT
TRBJ1-1,NA,TRBD1,TRBV10-3,CAINRDRQNTEAFF,TGTGCCATCAACCGGGACAGACAGAACACTGAAGCTTTCTTT
TRBJ1-1,NA,NA,TRBV6-2/TRBV6-3,CASSWFSGASEAFF,TGTGCCAGCAGTTGGTTTTCAGGGGCCAGTGAAGCTTTCTTT
TRBJ2-7,NA,NA,TRBV7-2,CASSSDLLEQYF,TGTGCCAGCAGCTCTGACCTTCTTGAGCAGTACTTC
TRBJ1-5,NA,TRBD1,TRBV6-2/TRBV6-3,CASSQTGAAPSNQPQHF,TGTGCCAGCAGTCAAACAGGGGCGGCACCGAGCAATCAGCCCCAGCATTTT
TRBJ1-1,NA,NA,TRBV6-1,CASSEISDITVDAFF,TGTGCCAGCAGTGAAATCAGCGACATAACGGTTGATGCTTTCTTT
TRBJ1-2,NA,TRBD1,TRBV19,CASSIRDRVYGYTF,TGTGCCAGTAGTATTAGGGACAGGGTCTATGGCTACACCTTC
TRBJ2-1,NA,NA,TRBV18,CASSPRVDSYNEQFF,TGTGCCAGCTCACCTAGGGTGGACTCCTACAATGAGCAGTTCTTC
TRBJ2-7,NA,NA,TRBV5-1,CASSLVPDSYSYEQYF,TGCGCCAGCAGCTTGGTCCCGGACAGCTACTCCTACGAGCAGTACTTC
TRBJ1-3,once,NA,TRBV3-1/TRBV3-2,CASSQVGDSGNTIYF,TGTGCCAGCAGCCAAGTAGGGGACTCTGGAAACACCATATATTTT
TRBJ1-1,NA,NA,TRBV5-6,CASSFDNMNTEAFF,TGTGCCAGCAGCTTTGACAACATGAACACTGAAGCTTTCTTT